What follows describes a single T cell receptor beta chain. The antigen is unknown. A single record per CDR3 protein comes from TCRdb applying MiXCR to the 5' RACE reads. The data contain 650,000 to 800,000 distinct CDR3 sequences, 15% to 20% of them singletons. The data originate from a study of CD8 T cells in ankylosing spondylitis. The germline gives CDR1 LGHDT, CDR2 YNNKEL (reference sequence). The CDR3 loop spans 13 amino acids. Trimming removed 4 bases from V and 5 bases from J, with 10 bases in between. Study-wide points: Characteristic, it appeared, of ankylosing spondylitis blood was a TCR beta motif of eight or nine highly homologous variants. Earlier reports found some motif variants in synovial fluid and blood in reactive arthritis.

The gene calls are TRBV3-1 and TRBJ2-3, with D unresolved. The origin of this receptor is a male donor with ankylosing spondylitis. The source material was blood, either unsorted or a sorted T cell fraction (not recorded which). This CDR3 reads CASSRRSEDTQYF. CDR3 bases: TGTGCCAGCAGCCGACGGTCGGAAGATACGCAGTATTTT.